This T cell receptor beta chain originates from a study of CD8 T cells in ankylosing spondylitis. The CDR3 consists of 18 residues. Libraries for TCR beta were made by quantitative 5'-RACE with molecular barcodes. TCRdb re-called the 5' RACE reads with MiXCR, one entry per CDR3 protein. This sample carries just over 350,000 distinct CDR3 sequences, more than 20% of them seen once, and the ten largest clones take roughly 13%. The sample holds a few counts of this clonotype. Its specificity is unknown. General study points: Within ankylosing spondylitis blood, a TCR beta motif made up of roughly eight highly homologous variants appeared to be characteristic. It was reported that disease-linked clones were significantly enriched in matched ankylosing spondylitis synovial fluid.

This chain uses TRBV21-1 with TRBJ2-7; the table calls TRBD1, which could not be checked here. TRBV21-1 is noted as a pseudogene. What was sequenced was blood, either unsorted or a sorted T cell fraction (not recorded which). The receptor's source is a male donor with ankylosing spondylitis or in good health (not recorded which). The CDR3 sequence is CASKPGQGPTIRAYEQYF. The CDR3 nucleotides read TGTGCCAGCAAACCGGGACAGGGGCCCACGATTCGTGCCTACGAGCAGTACTTC.